These 3 T cell receptor beta chains came from one sample sequenced in a study of T cells in localized non-small cell lung cancer. The data were produced by immunoSEQ multiplex PCR, yet TCRdb's version contains in-frame clones alone and is incomplete. The sample records approximately 83,000 clones, about 88% being singletons. This material consisted of peripheral blood, taken before any cancer treatment. The receptor set was obtained from a woman aged 35 to 69 with stage I squamous cell lung carcinoma.

The rearrangement joins TRBV19 to TRBJ1-4; D not certain. Germline CDR1 and CDR2: LNHDA and SQIVND (reference sequence). This CDR3 contains 12 residues. V lost 3 bases to trimming and J lost 8 bases, with 7 bases between them. The CDR3 DNA reads TGTGCCAGTAGTATCCCCTTCGAAAAACTGTTTTTT. Protein: CASSIPFEKLFF. The variable domain in full, with the rest retrieved from reference TRBV19 and TRBJ1-4, is DGGITQSPKYLFRKEGQNVTLSCEQNLNHDAMYWYRQDPGQGLRLIYYSQIVNDFQKGDIAEGYSVSREKKESFPLTVTSAQKNPTAFYLCASSIPFEKLFFGSGTQLSVL.

The V gene is TRBV5-4, the J gene TRBJ2-1; 7 nucleotides agree with TRBD2. The CDR3 runs to 15 residues. J gave up 10 bases and V 5 bases, and 15 bases lay outside the gene matches. Germline assignment: CDR1 SGHNT and CDR2 YYREEE (reference sequence). As DNA, the CDR3 is TGTGCCAGCAGTAGGGAGGGTACTGCCGTAGGGGAGCAGTTCTTC. Encoded protein: CASSREGTAVGEQFF.

The rearrangement joins TRBV2 to TRBJ2-1; TRBD2 aligns across 11 bases. CDR1 and CDR2 (germline): SNHLY, FYNNEI. The CDR3 has 14 residues. V dropped 7 bases and J dropped 9; count of bases not matched to a gene: 8. The CDR3 coding sequence is TGTGCCAGCACGGCCCCTAGCGGGGGGCCTGAGCAGTTCTTC. Encoded protein: CASTAPSGGPEQFF.